The entry below gives a single T cell receptor beta chain sequence along with its context. Its antigen is not yet known. No qualities accompany the bases; no much larger clone lies one base away. From alopecia areata patients, peripheral blood was collected along with lesional scalp punch biopsies. After PBMCs were isolated by density centrifugation and stained for CD3, CD4 and CD8, a FACSAria was used to sort CD4+ and CD8+ T cells. The data are from a study of CD8+ T cells in alopecia areata (dated by TCRdb to between 2017 and 2018). With respect to the entire study: The treated patients took part in an open-label pilot trial in which moderate-to-severe alopecia areata was treated with oral tofacitinib at 5 to 10 mg twice daily. Scalp clonality was compared among normal scalp (n=4), patchy alopecia areata scalp (n=8), and alopecia totalis/universalis scalp (n=8). On the human side, TCRbeta sequencing was run on scalp tissue and on sorted CD4+ and CD8+ peripheral blood T cells from healthy controls and from alopecia areata patients with either patchy or totalis/universalis disease. Biopsies were taken from tofacitinib-treated patients at baseline and again at 4 and 24 weeks into treatment, and several of those patients also had a later scalp biopsy. High-throughput TCRbeta sequencing was used to examine T cell clonal expansion in alopecia areata in both the C3H/HeJ mouse model and human patients. Amplification of TCRbeta CDR3 regions was done by immunoSEQ multiplex PCR using 35 Vbeta forward primers and 13 Jbeta reverse primers. Tofacitinib was given for 6 to 18 months, followed by 6 months of follow-up off drug to assess delayed response and recurrence. RNA was extracted with the PAXgene miRNA kit for fixed scalp, the miRNeasy kit for PBMCs, and the RNeasy kit for mouse skin. Study-level results and caveats: Shared TCR sequences between patients were less evident than in mice, which may be partly attributable to HLA diversity in the patient population. Resident alphabeta T cells in normal human skin are also sequenced, complicating scalp TCR repertoire analysis, unlike mouse skin dominated by gammadelta T cells. Higher clonality and more expanded CD8+ clones were observed in lesional scalp than in normal scalp, particularly in alopecia totalis/universalis, a finding suggestive of antigenic drive.

The method was the immunoSEQ multiplex PCR assay. To provide template for TCR sequencing, every sample had RNA extracted and reverse transcribed into cDNA. SuperScript III was used for first-strand cDNA synthesis, primed with a 2:1 mix of oligo-dT and random hexamers. Amplification bias was assessed with a synthetic immune receptor repertoire, and residual bias was removed computationally. The original methods were these. Raw reads were preprocessed to remove errors, and CDR3 was defined according to IMGT conventions as the region from the conserved cysteine to phenylalanine. Clonality was computed as 1 minus the Shannon entropy, with the entropy normalized by log2 of the number of productive unique TCRs. Whether scalp clones were CD4 or CD8 was inferred by matching scalp TCRbeta sequences against CD4 and CD8 repertoires sorted from blood. This is the immuneACCESS table as TCRdb keeps it, with only in-frame sequences that have V and J called. A part of the clones is gone; compared with another copy, unresolved V genes explain less than half, and the rest is unexplained. The DNA gave D and trimming, while V, J and clone size come from that table. The sample has 130,000 to 150,000 clones on record, 47% of them singletons. About 6.8% of the sample is in the top ten clones.

The CDR1 and CDR2 encoded by the germline V gene are SQVTM and ANQGSEA. Relative to germline, V is 7 bases shorter and J is 0 bases shorter, with 9 bases between their ends. The CDR3 measures 12 amino acids from cysteine to phenylalanine. CDR3 DNA only is kept here, 36 bases in frame from base 1. The source is a human donor with alopecia areata. In this chain, TRBV29-1 is recombined with TRBJ1-1; the D gene is not confidently resolved. The sequencing input was CD4+ T cells sorted from blood. The nucleotides are TGCAGCGGAGAGACCATGAACACTGAAGCTTTCTTT. Its protein reads: CSGETMNTEAFF.